This T cell receptor beta chain was captured by sequencing in a study of blood T cells in healthy people across ages. General study results and limits: More naive CD4+ cells and higher diversity were found in long-lived than in aged donors.

This CDR3 has 15 residues. Germline assignment: CDR1 MNHEY and CDR2 SVGEGT. Trimming cost V 4 bases and J 1 base, with 13 bases left between them. Ten milliliters of peripheral blood were drawn from each donor. Extractions gave at least 6 micrograms of total RNA per sample. PCR was performed a second time for roughly 7 to 12 cycles using a sample-barcoded 5' primer and a J-beta primer mix. With 12 random nucleotides, a template-switch adaptor tagged each individual cDNA molecule. A single record per CDR3 protein comes from TCRdb applying MiXCR to the 5' RACE reads. The data contain 1,500,000 or so distinct CDR3 sequences, approximately 39% of them singletons. Turning to this clonotype: Its antigen is as yet unknown.

This TCR derives from a young woman in good health. The chain couples TRBV6-2 or TRBV6-3 to TRBJ1-1; D uncertain. Sequencing was performed on blood. The CDR3 loop reads CASSSSRLPNTEAFF. The CDR3 DNA reads as TGTGCCAGCAGTTCCTCCCGACTACCGAACACTGAAGCTTTCTTT.